These 21 T cell receptor beta chains originate from one sample sequenced in a study of cytomegalovirus exposure and HLA in healthy donors. Sequenced by immunoSEQ multiplex PCR; TCRdb stores in-frame clones only, minus some. The sample records approximately 160,000 clones, roughly nine tenths being singletons. The sample was PBMCs. The receptors were gathered from a woman between 18 and 29 years old in good health and CMV-seropositive.

J is TRBJ2-1 and V is TRBV5-1; 11 nucleotides align to TRBD2. The trim removed 2 bases at V and 4 bases at J, leaving 8 bases unmatched. There are 17 residues in the CDR3. CDR1 is SGHRS, CDR2 YFSETQ, per germline. The CDR3, as DNA: TGCGCCAGCAGCTTACCGGCCCTAGCGGGGGGATACAATGAGCAGTTCTTC. Translation gives CASSLPALAGGYNEQFF. Based on the CDR3 plus reference TRBV5-1 and TRBJ2-1, the full variable domain is KAGVTQTPRYLIKTRGQQVTLSCSPISGHRSVSWYQQTPGQGLQFLFEYFSETQRNKGNFPGRFSGRQFSNSRSEMNVSTLELGDSALYLCASSLPALAGGYNEQFFGPGTRLTVL.

The genes are TRBV5-6 and TRBJ1-4, with a weak D call TRBD1 (6 bases). Between the trimmed V and J ends, which lost 4 bases and 8 bases, there was a span of 18 bases. The length of the CDR3 is 15 residues. The germline V gene encodes CDR1 SGHDT and CDR2 YYEEEE. The DNA for the CDR3 is TGTGCCAGCAGCAGGTACAGGGATTCTTCCGAAAAACTGTTTTTT. This gives the protein CASSRYRDSSEKLFF.

The chain uses TRBV5-4 and TRBJ2-1; D call uncertain. Germline lookup yields CDR1 SGHNT and CDR2 YYREEE (reference sequence). V was shortened by 3 bases and J by 9 bases, with 7 bases between the two germline ends. The CDR3 is 11 residues long. The CDR3 DNA reads as TGTGCCAGCAGCTCTAGTCCTGAGCAGTTCTTC. It codes for CASSSSPEQFF. The variable domain in full, with the rest retrieved from reference TRBV5-4 and TRBJ2-1, is ETGVTQSPTHLIKTRGQQVTLRCSSQSGHNTVSWYQQALGQGPQFIFQYYREEENGRGNFPPRFSGLQFPNYSSELNVNALELDDSALYLCASSSSPEQFFGPGTRLTVL.

This sequence joins TRBV7-9 and TRBJ2-1; D remains unclear. The CDR3 runs 15 residues. Germline CDR1 reads SEHNR; CDR2 reads FQNEAQ (reference sequence). Trimming removed 2 bases from V and 6 bases from J, with 14 bases in between. CDR3 loop: CASSLSSVGSNEQFF. In nucleotides, the CDR3 is TGTGCCAGCAGCTTAAGTTCTGTTGGCAGCAATGAGCAGTTCTTC.

This rearrangement joins TRBV29-1 to TRBJ2-3, with 9 positions matching TRBD1. CDR3 length: 13 residues. The ends lost 7 bases at V and 4 bases at J; junction bases unmatched: 6. Germline CDR1 reads SQVTM; CDR2 reads ANQGSEA. CDR3 in amino acids: CSGGQGGPDTQYF. CDR3 DNA: TGCAGCGGGGGACAGGGAGGCCCAGATACGCAGTATTTT.

V usage is TRBV18 and J usage is TRBJ1-5; D gene unclear. Germline CDR1 and CDR2: KGHSH and LQKENI. The ends were cut back, 4 bases at V and 9 bases at J, with 19 bases in the middle. The CDR3 has 15 residues. Here the CDR3 DNA reads TGTGCCAGCTCACTCCAGACGGCTGCGGAGGGGCCCCAGCATTTT. This translates into CASSLQTAAEGPQHF. Supplemented by reference TRBV18 and TRBJ1-5, the full variable domain reads NAGVMQNPRHLVRRRGQEARLRCSPMKGHSHVYWYRQLPEEGLKFMVYLQKENIIDESGMPKERFSAEFPKEGPSILRIQQVVRGDSAAYFCASSLQTAAEGPQHFGDGTRLSIL.

This clone was detected only once. The chain carries TRBV9 and TRBJ2-2; D is unresolved. Per germline, CDR1 SGDLS and CDR2 YYNGEE. The V end lost 3 bases, the J end lost 6 bases, and 9 bases lay between the germline ends. The CDR3 covers 13 residues. The CDR3 loop reads CASSDRVPGELFF. CDR3 sequence (DNA): TGTGCCAGCAGCGACCGGGTCCCCGGGGAGCTGTTTTTT.

V is TRBV7-3 and J is TRBJ1-1; unclear D gene. V lost 0 bases and J 0 bases, leaving 11 bases between the germline ends. The CDR3 sequence is 16 residues long. The germline V gene encodes CDR1 SGHTA and CDR2 FQGTGA. CDR3 sequence (DNA): TGTGCCAGCAGCTTAACGTCTCGAGAAATGAACACTGAAGCTTTCTTT. This codes for CASSLTSREMNTEAFF.

The chain links TRBV6-1 to TRBJ1-2, with 7 bases that match TRBD1. V gave up 3 bases and J gave up 4 bases; unmatched junction bases: 5. The germline gives CDR1 MNHNS, CDR2 SASEGT. The CDR3 is 14 amino acids. CDR3 bases: TGTGCCAGCAGTGAGACAGGGAGTCCCTATGGCTACACCTTC. Its protein is CASSETGSPYGYTF.

On this clone itself: This CDR3 is also generated by other DNA sequences in the sample. This chain joins TRBV27 and TRBJ2-7, with 10 positions matching TRBD1. Losses at the gene ends were 6 bases for V and 2 bases for J; bases not matched to a gene: 7. This CDR3 region has 15 residues. Germline V lookup: CDR1 MNHEY, CDR2 SMNVEV (reference sequence). DNA of the CDR3: TGTGCCAGCAGCAGTCCGGGACAGGGGACCTACGAGCAGTACTTC. It codes for CASSSPGQGTYEQYF.

The chain is built from TRBV4-2 and TRBJ2-2; D is possibly TRBD2 (5 bases). The ends were cut back, 4 bases at V and 6 bases at J, with 12 bases in the middle. The CDR3 extends over 14 amino acids. Germline lookup yields CDR1 LGHNA and CDR2 YNFKEQ. The chain's CDR3 is CASSPLEVPGELFF. CDR3 DNA: TGTGCCAGCAGCCCGTTGGAGGTTCCCGGGGAGCTGTTTTTT.

This rearrangement joins TRBV7-8 to TRBJ2-2, with TRBD2 identical over 10 bases. CDR3 size: 18 residues. Losses at the gene ends were 3 bases for V and 6 bases for J; bases not matched to a gene: 13. CDR1 is SGHVS, CDR2 FQNEAQ, per germline. The CDR3 nucleotides read TGTGCCAGCAGCTTTCCACCACTAGCGGGGCGAGGACCCGGGGAGCTGTTTTTT. Translated: CASSFPPLAGRGPGELFF.

This rearrangement joins TRBV15 to TRBJ1-1, with D unresolved. The ends were cut back, 5 bases at V and 3 bases at J, with 10 bases in the middle. CDR3 length equals 13 residues. Looked up from germline, CDR1 is LNHNV and CDR2 is YYDKDF (reference sequence). The chain's CDR3 is CATSPGEDTEAFF. DNA of the CDR3: TGTGCCACCAGCCCTGGCGAGGACACTGAAGCTTTCTTT.

The rearrangement links TRBV27 to TRBJ2-5; TRBD2 might be the D (6 bases). Trimming shortened V by 3 bases and J by 5 bases, and 13 bases separated the two germline ends. Germline CDR1 and CDR2: MNHEY and SMNVEV (reference sequence). This CDR3 has 14 amino acids. In DNA, the CDR3 is TGTGCCAGCAGTTTGGAGGGGCGCGGGGAGACCCAGTACTTC. Protein product: CASSLEGRGETQYF.

The chain couples TRBV7-9 to TRBJ2-2; 8 nucleotides align to TRBD2. Germline trimming cut 3 bases from V and 6 bases from J; bases unmatched to any gene: 6. The CDR3 spans 15 residues. The V gene's germline CDR1 is SEHNR and CDR2 FQNEAQ (reference sequence). The chain's CDR3 is CASSFAPTSAGELFF. The CDR3 bases are TGTGCCAGCAGCTTTGCCCCGACTAGCGCCGGGGAGCTGTTTTTT.

The chain combines TRBV4-3 with TRBJ1-2; 11 bases fit TRBD1. The V gene's germline CDR1 is LGHNA and CDR2 YSLEER. This CDR3 is built from 17 residues. The V and J ends lost 3 bases and 5 bases, in that order; junction bases with no gene match: 11. CDR3 loop: CASSQQDRGRPSYGYTF. For the CDR3, the DNA is TGCGCCAGCAGCCAGCAGGACAGGGGGCGCCCCAGTTATGGCTACACCTTC.

The V and J genes are TRBV30 and TRBJ2-7; 7 bases match TRBD1. The germline CDR1 and CDR2 sequences are GTSNPN and SVGIG (reference sequence). Trimming removed 0 bases from V and 1 base from J; junction bases left unmatched: 9. CDR3 length: 16 residues. CDR3 nucleotide sequence: TGTGCCTGGAGTGTATTAGGGACAGAGACTTCCTACGAGCAGTACTTC. It translates to CAWSVLGTETSYEQYF. Together with reference TRBV30 and TRBJ2-7, the CDR3 gives the full variable domain: SQTIHQWPATLVQPVGSPLSLECTVEGTSNPNLYWYRQAAGRGLQLLFYSVGIGQISSEVPQNLSASRPQDRQFILSSKKLLLSDSGFYLCAWSVLGTETSYEQYFGPGTRLTVT.

In its sample, this clone was seen once. This chain connects TRBV5-1 to TRBJ2-1; TRBD2 matches at 9 bases. Trimming took 0 bases from V and 7 from J; bases not matched to a gene: 14. CDR1 and CDR2 from the germline V gene are SGHRS and YFSETQ. The CDR3 loop spans 18 amino acids. CDR3 nucleotide sequence: TGCGCCAGCAGCTTGGGGCTCCGGGCGGGAGGGCCGGGTAATGAGCAGTTCTTC. It translates to CASSLGLRAGGPGNEQFF.

This sequence joins TRBV4-3 and TRBJ2-1; 9 nucleotides align to TRBD2. The CDR3 is 17 amino acids. The ends lost 3 bases at V and 4 bases at J; junction bases unmatched: 10. CDR1 LGHNA and CDR2 YSLEER come from the germline V gene. The CDR3 is CASSHGGREGVYNEQFF. The CDR3 bases are TGCGCCAGCAGCCATGGGGGGCGGGAGGGCGTGTACAATGAGCAGTTCTTC.

This chain joins TRBV4-1 and TRBJ2-4, with D unclear. The germline V and J ends were trimmed by 1 base and 7 bases, with 8 bases remaining between them. Looked up from germline, CDR1 is MGHRA and CDR2 is YSYEKL. There are 13 residues in the CDR3. CDR3 sequence: CASSQGNTNIQYF. CDR3 DNA: TGCGCCAGCAGCCAAGGAAACACGAACATTCAGTACTTC.

The V gene is TRBV6-1, the J gene TRBJ2-7; tentatively, D is TRBD1 (6 bases). Germline V CDR1 and CDR2: MNHNS, SASEGT. This CDR3 has 13 residues. V was cut by 11 bases and J by 6 bases, with 20 bases left in between. In DNA form, the CDR3 reads TGTGCCGGCCAAACCCGACAGGCGGGCGAGCAGTACTTC. Translated, it gives CAGQTRQAGEQYF.